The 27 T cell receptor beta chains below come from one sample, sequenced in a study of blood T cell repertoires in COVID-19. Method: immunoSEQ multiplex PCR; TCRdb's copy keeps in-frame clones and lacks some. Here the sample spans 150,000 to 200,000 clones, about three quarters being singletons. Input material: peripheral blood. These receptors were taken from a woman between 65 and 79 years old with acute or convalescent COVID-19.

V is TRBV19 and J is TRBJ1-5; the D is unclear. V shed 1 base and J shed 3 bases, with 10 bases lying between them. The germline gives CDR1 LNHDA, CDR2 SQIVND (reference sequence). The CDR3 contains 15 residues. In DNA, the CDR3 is TGTGCCAGTAGTATAGGAAGGAGGCACAATCAGCCCCAGCATTTT. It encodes CASSIGRRHNQPQHF. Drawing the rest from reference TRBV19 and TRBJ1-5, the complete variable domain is DGGITQSPKYLFRKEGQNVTLSCEQNLNHDAMYWYRQDPGQGLRLIYYSQIVNDFQKGDIAEGYSVSREKKESFPLTVTSAQKNPTAFYLCASSIGRRHNQPQHFGDGTRLSIL.

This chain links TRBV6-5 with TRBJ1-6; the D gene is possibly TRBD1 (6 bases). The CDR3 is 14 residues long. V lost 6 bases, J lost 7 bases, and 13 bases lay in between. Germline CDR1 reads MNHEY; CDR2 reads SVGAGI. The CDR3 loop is CASSVDRMNSPLHF. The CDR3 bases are TGTGCCAGCAGCGTAGACAGGATGAATTCACCCCTCCACTTT.

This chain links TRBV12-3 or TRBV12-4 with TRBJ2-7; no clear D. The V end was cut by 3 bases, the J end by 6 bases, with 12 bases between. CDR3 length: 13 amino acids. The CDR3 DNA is TGTGCCAGCAGTTTCTATCCACTCTCCGAGCAGTACTTC. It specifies CASSFYPLSEQYF.

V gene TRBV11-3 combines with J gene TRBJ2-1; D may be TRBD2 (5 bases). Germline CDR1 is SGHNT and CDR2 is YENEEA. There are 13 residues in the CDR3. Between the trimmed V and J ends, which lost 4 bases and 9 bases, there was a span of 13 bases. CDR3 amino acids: CASSSSSYGEQFF. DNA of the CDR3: TGTGCCAGCAGCTCTTCTAGCTACGGTGAGCAGTTCTTC.

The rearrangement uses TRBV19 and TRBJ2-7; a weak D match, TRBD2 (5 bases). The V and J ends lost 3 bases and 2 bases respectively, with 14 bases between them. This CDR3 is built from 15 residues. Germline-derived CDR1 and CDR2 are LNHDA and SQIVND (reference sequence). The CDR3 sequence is CASSIGGEATYEQYF. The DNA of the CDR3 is TGTGCCAGTAGTATTGGAGGAGAGGCCACCTACGAGCAGTACTTC. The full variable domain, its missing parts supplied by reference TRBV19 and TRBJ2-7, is DGGITQSPKYLFRKEGQNVTLSCEQNLNHDAMYWYRQDPGQGLRLIYYSQIVNDFQKGDIAEGYSVSREKKESFPLTVTSAQKNPTAFYLCASSIGGEATYEQYFGPGTRLTVT.

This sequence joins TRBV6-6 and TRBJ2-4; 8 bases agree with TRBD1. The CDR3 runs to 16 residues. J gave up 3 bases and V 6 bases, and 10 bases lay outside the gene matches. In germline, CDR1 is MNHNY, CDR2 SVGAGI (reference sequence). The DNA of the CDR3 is TGTGCCAGCAGGGGCGGGACAGGCAACGACAAAAACATTCAGTACTTC. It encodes CASRGGTGNDKNIQYF.

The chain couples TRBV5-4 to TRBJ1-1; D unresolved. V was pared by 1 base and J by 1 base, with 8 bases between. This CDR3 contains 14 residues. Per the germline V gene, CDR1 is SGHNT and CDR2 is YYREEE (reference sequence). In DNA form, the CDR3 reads TGTGCCAGCAGCTTGATAACGGGGAACACTGAAGCTTTCTTT. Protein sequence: CASSLITGNTEAFF.

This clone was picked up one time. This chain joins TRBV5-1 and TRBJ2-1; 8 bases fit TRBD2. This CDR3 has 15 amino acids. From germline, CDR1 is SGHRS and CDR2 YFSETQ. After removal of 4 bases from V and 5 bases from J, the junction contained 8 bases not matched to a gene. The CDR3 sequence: CASSRGLEGHNEQFF. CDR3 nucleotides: TGCGCCAGCAGCAGGGGACTAGAGGGACACAATGAGCAGTTCTTC.

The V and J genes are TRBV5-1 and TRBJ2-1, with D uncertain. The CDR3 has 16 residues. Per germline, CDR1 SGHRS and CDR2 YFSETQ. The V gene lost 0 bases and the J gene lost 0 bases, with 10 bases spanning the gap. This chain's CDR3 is CASSLVAGSSYNEQFF. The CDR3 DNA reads TGCGCCAGCAGCTTGGTTGCAGGAAGCTCCTACAATGAGCAGTTCTTC.

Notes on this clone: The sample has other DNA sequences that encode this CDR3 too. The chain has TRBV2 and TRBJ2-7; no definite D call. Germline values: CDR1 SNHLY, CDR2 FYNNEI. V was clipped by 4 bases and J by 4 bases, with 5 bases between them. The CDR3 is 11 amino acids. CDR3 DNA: TGTGCCAGCAGTGGGCATTACGAGCAGTACTTC. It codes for CASSGHYEQYF.

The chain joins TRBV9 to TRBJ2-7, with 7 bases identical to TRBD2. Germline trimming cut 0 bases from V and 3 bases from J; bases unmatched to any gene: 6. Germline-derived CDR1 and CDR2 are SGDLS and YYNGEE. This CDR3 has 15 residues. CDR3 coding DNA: TGTGCCAGCAGCGTAGAAGGCGGGAGTATCTACGAGCAGTACTTC. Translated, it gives CASSVEGGSIYEQYF. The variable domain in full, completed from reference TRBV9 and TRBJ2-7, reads DSGVTQTPKHLITATGQRVTLRCSPRSGDLSVYWYQQSLDQGLQFLIQYYNGEERAKGNILERFSAQQFPDLHSELNLSSLELGDSALYFCASSVEGGSIYEQYFGPGTRLTVT.

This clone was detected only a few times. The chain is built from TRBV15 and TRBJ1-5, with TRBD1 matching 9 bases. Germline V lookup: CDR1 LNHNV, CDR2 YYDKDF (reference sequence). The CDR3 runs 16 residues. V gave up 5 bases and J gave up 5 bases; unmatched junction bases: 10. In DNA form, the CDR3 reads TGTGCCACCAGCTCCCGGGACAGGGTTTGGGATCAGCCCCAGCATTTT. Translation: CATSSRDRVWDQPQHF.

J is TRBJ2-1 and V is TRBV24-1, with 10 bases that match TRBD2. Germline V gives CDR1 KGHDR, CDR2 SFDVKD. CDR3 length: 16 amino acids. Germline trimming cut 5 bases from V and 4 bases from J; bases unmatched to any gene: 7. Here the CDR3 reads CATSALAGATYNEQFF. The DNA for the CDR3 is TGTGCCACCAGTGCCCTAGCGGGAGCAACTTACAATGAGCAGTTCTTC.

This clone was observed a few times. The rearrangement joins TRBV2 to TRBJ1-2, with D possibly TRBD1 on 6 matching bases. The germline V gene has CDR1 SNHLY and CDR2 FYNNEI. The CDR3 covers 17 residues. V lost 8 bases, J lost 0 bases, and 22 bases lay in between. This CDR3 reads CASWGGGWTDPNYGYTF. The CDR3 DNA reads TGTGCCAGCTGGGGGGGCGGTTGGACGGATCCTAACTATGGCTACACCTTC.

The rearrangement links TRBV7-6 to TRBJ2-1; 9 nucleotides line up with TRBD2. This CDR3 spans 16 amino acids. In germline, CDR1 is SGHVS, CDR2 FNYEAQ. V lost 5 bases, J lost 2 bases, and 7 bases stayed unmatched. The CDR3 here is CASSAKAGGAYNEQFF. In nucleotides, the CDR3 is TGTGCCAGCAGCGCGAAAGCGGGAGGTGCCTACAATGAGCAGTTCTTC.

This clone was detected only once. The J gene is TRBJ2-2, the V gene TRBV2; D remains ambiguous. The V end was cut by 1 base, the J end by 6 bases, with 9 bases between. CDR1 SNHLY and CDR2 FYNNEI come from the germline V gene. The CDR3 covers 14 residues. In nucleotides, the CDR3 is TGTGCCAGCAGTGAAGTCCGAGGTGCCGGGGAGCTGTTTTTT. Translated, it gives CASSEVRGAGELFF.

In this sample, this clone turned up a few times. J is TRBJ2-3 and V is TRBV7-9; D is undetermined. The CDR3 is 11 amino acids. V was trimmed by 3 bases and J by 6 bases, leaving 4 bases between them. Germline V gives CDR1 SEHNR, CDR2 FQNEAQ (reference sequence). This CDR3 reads CASSFLDTQYF. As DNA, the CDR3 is TGTGCCAGCAGCTTCCTGGATACGCAGTATTTT.

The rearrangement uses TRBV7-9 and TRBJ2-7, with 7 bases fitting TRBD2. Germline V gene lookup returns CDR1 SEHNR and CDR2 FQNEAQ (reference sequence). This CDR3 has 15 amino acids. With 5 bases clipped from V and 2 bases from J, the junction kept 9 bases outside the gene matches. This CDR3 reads CASSSAAREAYEQYF. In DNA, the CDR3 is TGTGCCAGCAGCAGCGCTGCTCGGGAGGCCTACGAGCAGTACTTC.

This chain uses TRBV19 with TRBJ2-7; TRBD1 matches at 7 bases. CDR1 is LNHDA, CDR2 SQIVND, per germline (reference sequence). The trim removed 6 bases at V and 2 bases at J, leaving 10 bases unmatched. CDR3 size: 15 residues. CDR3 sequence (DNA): TGTGCCAGTAGGCCGAACCGGGACAGTACCTACGAGCAGTACTTC. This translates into CASRPNRDSTYEQYF.

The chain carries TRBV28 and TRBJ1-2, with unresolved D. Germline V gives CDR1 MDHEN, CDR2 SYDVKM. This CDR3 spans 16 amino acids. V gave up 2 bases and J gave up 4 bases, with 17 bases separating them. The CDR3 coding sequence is TGTGCCAGCAGTTTAGTAGCGTACTCAGCCATCTATGGCTACACCTTC. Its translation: CASSLVAYSAIYGYTF.

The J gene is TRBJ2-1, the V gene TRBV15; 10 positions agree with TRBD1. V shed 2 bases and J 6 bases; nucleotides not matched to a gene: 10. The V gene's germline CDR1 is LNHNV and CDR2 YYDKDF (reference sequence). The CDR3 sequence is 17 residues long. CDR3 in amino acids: CATSRITGTGVRNEQFF. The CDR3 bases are TGTGCCACCAGCAGAATAACCGGGACAGGGGTTCGCAATGAGCAGTTCTTC.

The CDR3 loop is CASSLNPSSYNEQFF. In DNA, the CDR3 is TGTGCCAGCAGCTTAAATCCCAGCTCCTACAATGAGCAGTTCTTC. This chain connects TRBV7-2 to TRBJ2-1; no reliable D call. CDR1 SGHTA and CDR2 FQGNSA come from the germline V gene. The CDR3 sequence is 15 residues long. V was cut by 2 bases and J by 0 bases, with 8 bases left in between. The full variable domain, completed using reference TRBV7-2 and TRBJ2-1, is GAGVSQSPSNKVTEKGKDVELRCDPISGHTALYWYRQSLGQGLEFLIYFQGNSAPDKSGLPSDRFSAERTGGSVSTLTIQRTQQEDSAVYLCASSLNPSSYNEQFFGPGTRLTVL.

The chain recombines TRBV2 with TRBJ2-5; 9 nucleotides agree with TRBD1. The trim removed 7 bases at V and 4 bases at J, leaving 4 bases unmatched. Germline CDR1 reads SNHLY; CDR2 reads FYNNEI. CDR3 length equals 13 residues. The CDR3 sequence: CASIPDRGETQYF. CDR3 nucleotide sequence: TGTGCCAGCATCCCGGACAGGGGAGAGACCCAGTACTTC.

Written as DNA, the CDR3 is TGTGCCAGCAGTTCTCAGGGGTCGAATGAGCAGTTCTTC. Amino acids: CASSSQGSNEQFF. The rearrangement uses TRBV12-3 or TRBV12-4 and TRBJ2-1; the D gene is possibly TRBD1 (6 bases). There are 13 residues in the CDR3. The V and J ends lost 4 bases and 7 bases respectively, with 11 bases between them.

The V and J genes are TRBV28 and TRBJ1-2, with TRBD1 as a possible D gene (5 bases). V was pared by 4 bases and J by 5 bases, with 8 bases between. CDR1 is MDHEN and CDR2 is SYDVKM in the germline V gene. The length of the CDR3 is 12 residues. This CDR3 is CASSWGEYGYTF. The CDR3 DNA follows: TGTGCCAGCAGTTGGGGGGAATATGGCTACACCTTC.

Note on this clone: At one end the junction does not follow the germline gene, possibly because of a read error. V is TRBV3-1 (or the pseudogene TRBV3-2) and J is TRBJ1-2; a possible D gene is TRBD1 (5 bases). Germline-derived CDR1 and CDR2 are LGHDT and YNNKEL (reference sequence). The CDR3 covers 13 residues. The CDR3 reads CASRKRGPPTRCF. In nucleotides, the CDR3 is TGTGCCAGCAGAAAGCGGGGACCCCCGACCAGGTGCTTC.

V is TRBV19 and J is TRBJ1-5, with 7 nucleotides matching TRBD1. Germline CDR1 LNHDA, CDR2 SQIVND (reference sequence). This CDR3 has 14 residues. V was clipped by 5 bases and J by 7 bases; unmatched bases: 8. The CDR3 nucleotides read TGTGCCAGTAGTCCCAAGGACAGGAACCAGCCCCAGCATTTT. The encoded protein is CASSPKDRNQPQHF.